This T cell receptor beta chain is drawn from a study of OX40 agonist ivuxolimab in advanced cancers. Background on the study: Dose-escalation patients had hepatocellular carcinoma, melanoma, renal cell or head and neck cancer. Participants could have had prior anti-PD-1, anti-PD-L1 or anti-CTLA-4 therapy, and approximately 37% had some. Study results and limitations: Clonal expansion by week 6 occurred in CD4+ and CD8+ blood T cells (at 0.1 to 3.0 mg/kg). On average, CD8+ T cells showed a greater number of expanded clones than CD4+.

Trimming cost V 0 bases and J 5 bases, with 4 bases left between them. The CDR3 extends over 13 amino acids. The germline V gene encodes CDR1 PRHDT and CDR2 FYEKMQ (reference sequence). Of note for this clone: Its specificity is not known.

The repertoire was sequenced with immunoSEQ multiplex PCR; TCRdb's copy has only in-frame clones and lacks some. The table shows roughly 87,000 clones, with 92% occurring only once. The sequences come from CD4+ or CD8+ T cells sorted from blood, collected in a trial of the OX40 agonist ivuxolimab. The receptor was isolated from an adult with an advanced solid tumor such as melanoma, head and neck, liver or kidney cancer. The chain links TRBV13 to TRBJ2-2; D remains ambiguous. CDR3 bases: TGTGCCAGCAGCTTAGGTGTAACCGGGGAGCTGTTTTTT. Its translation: CASSLGVTGELFF.